This T cell receptor beta chain stems from a study of cytomegalovirus exposure and HLA in healthy donors. Only in-frame clones appear in the TCRdb table, and some are missing; sequencing was by immunoSEQ multiplex PCR. This repertoire shows about 130,000 clones, 85% to 90% found once; its top ten account for approximately 1.3%. Overall study results and limits: According to a later analysis, TCR clusters from the first cohort tended to co-occur in the roughly 110 validation repertoires. Associated with cytomegalovirus, according to the listing, were 150 to 200 TCR beta chains.

CDR1 and CDR2 from the germline V gene are SGHTA and FQGTGA. V lost 5 bases and J 6 bases, leaving 13 bases between the germline ends. The CDR3 extends over 13 amino acids. A word on this clone: Its cognate antigen is unknown.

This clonotype was obtained from a man aged 30 to 45 in good health and CMV-seronegative. The chain joins TRBV7-3 to TRBJ1-1; D is perhaps TRBD1 (6 bases). Sequenced material: PBMCs. CDR3 nucleotide sequence: TGTGCCAGCAGCAAAGGGGGAGGGGCTGAAGCTTTCTTT. Protein product: CASSKGGGAEAFF.